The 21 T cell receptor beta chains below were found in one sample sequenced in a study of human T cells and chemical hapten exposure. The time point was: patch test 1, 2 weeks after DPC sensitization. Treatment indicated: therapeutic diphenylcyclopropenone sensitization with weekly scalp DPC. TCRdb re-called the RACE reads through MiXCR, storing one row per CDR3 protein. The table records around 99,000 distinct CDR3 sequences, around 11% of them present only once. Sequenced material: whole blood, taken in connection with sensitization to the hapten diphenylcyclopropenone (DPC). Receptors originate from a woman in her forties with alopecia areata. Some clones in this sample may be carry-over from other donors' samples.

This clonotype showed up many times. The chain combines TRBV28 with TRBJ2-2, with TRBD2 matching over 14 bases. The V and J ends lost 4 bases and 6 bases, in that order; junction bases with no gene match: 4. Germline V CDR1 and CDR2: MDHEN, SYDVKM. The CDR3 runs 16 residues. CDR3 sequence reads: CASSSGTSGRAGELFF. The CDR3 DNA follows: TGTGCCAGCAGTTCTGGGACTAGCGGGAGAGCCGGGGAGCTGTTTTTT.

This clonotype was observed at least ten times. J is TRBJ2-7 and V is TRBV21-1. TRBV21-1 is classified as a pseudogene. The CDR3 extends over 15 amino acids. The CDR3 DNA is TGTGCCAGCAGCACCTCTCCAACCCACTCCTACGAGCAGTACTTC. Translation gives CASSTSPTHSYEQYF.

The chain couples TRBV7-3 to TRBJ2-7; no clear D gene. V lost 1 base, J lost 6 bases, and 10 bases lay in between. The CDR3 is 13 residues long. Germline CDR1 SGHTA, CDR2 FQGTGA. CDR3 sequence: CASSLKPPGEQYF. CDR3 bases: TGTGCCAGCAGCTTAAAACCCCCGGGCGAGCAGTACTTC.

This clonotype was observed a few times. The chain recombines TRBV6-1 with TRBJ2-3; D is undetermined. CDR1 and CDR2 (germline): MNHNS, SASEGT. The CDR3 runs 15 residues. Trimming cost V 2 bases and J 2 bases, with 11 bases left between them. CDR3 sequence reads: CASSERRPHTDTQYF. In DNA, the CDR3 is TGTGCCAGCAGTGAACGGCGTCCCCACACAGATACGCAGTATTTT.

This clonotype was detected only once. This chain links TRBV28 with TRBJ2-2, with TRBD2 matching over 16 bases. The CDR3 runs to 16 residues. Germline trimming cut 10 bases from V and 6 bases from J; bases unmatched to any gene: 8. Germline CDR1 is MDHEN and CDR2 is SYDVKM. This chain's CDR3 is CATGTSGRAGPGELFF. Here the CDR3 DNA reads TGTGCCACCGGGACTAGCGGGAGGGCCGGTCCCGGGGAGCTGTTTTTT. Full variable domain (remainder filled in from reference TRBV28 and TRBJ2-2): DVKVTQSSRYLVKRTGEKVFLECVQDMDHENMFWYRQDPGLGLRLIYFSYDVKMKEKGDIPEGYSVSREKKERFSLILESASTNQTSMYLCATGTSGRAGPGELFFGEGSRLTVL.

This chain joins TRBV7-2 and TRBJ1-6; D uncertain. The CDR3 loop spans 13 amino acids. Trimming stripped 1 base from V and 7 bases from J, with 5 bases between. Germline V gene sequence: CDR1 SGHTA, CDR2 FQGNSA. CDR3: CASSLVWNSPLHF. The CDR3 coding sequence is TGTGCCAGCAGCTTAGTCTGGAATTCACCCCTCCACTTT. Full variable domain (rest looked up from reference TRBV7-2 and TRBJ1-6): GAGVSQSPSNKVTEKGKDVELRCDPISGHTALYWYRQSLGQGLEFLIYFQGNSAPDKSGLPSDRFSAERTGGSVSTLTIQRTQQEDSAVYLCASSLVWNSPLHFGNGTRLTVT.

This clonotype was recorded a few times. CDR3: CASSPAPGGNQPQHF. The CDR3, as DNA: TGTGCCAGCAGCCCGGCACCAGGGGGGAATCAGCCCCAGCATTTT. This chain uses TRBV12-3 or TRBV12-4 with TRBJ1-5; 7 positions agree with TRBD1. The V gene end was trimmed by 6 bases and the J gene end by 4 bases; junction bases not matched to a gene: 9. The CDR3 runs 15 residues.

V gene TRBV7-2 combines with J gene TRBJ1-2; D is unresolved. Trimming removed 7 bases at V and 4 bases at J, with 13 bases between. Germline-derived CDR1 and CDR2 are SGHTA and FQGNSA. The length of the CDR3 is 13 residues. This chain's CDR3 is CASNPTPSYGYTF. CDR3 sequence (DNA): TGTGCCAGCAACCCAACGCCCTCCTATGGCTACACCTTC.

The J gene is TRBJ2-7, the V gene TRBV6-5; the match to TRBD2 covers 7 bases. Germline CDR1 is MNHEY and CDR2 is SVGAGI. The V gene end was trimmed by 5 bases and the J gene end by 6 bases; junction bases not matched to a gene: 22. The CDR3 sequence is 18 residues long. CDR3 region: CASSLQVAGGLVPLEQYF. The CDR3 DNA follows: TGTGCCAGCAGTCTCCAAGTAGCCGGAGGACTAGTCCCACTCGAGCAGTACTTC.

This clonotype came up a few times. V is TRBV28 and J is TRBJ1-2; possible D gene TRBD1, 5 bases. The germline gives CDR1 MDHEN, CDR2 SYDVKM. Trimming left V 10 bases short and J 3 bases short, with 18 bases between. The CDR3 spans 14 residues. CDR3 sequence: CATLPGPLDYGYTF. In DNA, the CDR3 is TGTGCCACCCTACCAGGGCCCCTTGACTATGGCTACACCTTC.

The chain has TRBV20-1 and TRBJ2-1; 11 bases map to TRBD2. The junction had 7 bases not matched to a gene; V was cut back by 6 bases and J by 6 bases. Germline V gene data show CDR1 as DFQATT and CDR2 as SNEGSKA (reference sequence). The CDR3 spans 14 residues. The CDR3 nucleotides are TGCAGTGCAACCGGGACTAGCGGTGCCAATGAGCAGTTCTTC. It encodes CSATGTSGANEQFF.

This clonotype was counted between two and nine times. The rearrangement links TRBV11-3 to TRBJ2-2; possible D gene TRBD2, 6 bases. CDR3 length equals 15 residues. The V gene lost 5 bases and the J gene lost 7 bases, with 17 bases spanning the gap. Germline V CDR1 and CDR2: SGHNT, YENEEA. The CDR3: CASSAGDFEVGELFF. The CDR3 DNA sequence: TGTGCCAGCAGCGCTGGGGACTTCGAAGTCGGGGAGCTGTTTTTT.

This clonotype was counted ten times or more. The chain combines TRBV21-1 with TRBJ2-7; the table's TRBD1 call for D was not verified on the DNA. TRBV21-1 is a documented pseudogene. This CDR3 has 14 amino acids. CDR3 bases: TGTGCCAGCAGCACTAGACAGCTTCGATACGAGCAGTACTTC. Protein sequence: CASSTRQLRYEQYF.

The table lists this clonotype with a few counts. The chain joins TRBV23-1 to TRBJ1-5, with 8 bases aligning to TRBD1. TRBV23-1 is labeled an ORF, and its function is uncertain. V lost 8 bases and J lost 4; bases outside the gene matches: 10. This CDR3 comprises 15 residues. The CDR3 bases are TGCGCCAGCGTTAATTGGACAGGGAAAAATCAGCCCCAGCATTTT. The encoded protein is CASVNWTGKNQPQHF.

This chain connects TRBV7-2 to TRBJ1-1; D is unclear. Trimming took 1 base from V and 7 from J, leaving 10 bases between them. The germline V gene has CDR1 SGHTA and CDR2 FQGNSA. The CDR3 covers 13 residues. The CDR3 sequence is CASSLVERFEAFF. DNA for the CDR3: TGTGCCAGCAGCTTAGTGGAACGGTTTGAAGCTTTCTTT.

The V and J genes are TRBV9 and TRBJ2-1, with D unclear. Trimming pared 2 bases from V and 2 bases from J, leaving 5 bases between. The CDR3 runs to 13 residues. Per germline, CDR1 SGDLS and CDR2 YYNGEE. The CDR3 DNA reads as TGTGCCAGCAGCGTGTCAACCTACAATGAGCAGTTCTTC. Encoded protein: CASSVSTYNEQFF.

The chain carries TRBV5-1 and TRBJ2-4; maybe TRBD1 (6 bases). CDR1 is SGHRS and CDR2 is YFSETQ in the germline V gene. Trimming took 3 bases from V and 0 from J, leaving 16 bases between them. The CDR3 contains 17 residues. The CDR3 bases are TGCGCCAGCAGCTCGGGACAACAAAGACTAGCCAAAAACATTCAGTACTTC. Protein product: CASSSGQQRLAKNIQYF.

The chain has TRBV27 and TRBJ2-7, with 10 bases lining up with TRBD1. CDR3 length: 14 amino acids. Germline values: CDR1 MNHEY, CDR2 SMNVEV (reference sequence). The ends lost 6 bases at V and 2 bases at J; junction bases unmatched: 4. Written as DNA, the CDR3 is TGTGCCAGCAGACTGACAGGGGGCGCCTACGAGCAGTACTTC. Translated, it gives CASRLTGGAYEQYF.

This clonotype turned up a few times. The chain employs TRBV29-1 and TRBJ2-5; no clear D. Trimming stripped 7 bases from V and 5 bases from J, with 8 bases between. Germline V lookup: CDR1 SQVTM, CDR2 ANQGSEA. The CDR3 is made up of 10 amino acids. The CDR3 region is CSGKGETQYF. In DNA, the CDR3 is TGCAGCGGGAAGGGCGAGACCCAGTACTTC.

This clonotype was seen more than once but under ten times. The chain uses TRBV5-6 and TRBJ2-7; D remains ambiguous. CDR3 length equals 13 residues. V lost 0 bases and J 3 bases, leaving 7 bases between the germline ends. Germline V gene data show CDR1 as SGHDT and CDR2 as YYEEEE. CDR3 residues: CASSLVYSYEQYF. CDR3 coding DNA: TGTGCCAGCAGCTTGGTCTACAGCTACGAGCAGTACTTC.

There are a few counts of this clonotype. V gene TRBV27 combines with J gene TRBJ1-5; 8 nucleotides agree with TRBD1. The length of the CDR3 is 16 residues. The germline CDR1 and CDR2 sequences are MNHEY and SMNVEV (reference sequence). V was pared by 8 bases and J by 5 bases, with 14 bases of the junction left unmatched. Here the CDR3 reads CASRQRQGFEHQPQHF. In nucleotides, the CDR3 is TGTGCCAGCCGTCAGAGACAGGGGTTCGAGCATCAGCCCCAGCATTTT.